This is a list of T cell receptor beta chains from one sample in a study of cytomegalovirus exposure and HLA in healthy donors. Data came from immunoSEQ multiplex PCR; TCRdb stores just in-frame clones and leaves some out. The sample records roughly 330,000 clones, about 90% being singletons. Sequencing was performed on PBMCs. All receptors come from a woman in her 30s in good health and CMV-seropositive. The CDR3 runs from the conserved cysteine through the conserved F or W. A D gene is named only where the DNA matches it firmly. Expanded clones are given a class, and other clones once, few, many or no size at all.

CDR3aa	CDR3nt	abundance	j_gene	d_gene	v_gene
CASSLKGNTGELFF	TGCGCCAGCAGCTTGAAGGGGAACACCGGGGAGCTGTTTTTT	-	TRBJ2-2	-	TRBV5-1
CATSRDGYNSPLHF	TGTGCCACCAGCAGAGACGGTTATAATTCACCCCTCCACTTT	-	TRBJ1-6	-	TRBV15
CASVRQAPYNEQFF	TGTGCCAGCGTGAGACAGGCCCCCTACAATGAGCAGTTCTTC	few	TRBJ2-1	-	TRBV2
CASSVVGGYGYTF	TGTGCCAGCAGCGTAGTGGGGGGCTATGGCTACACCTTC	-	TRBJ1-2	-	TRBV9
CASSWSGGTGNTIYF	TGTGCCAGCAGCTGGTCAGGGGGCACTGGAAACACCATATATTTT	-	TRBJ1-3	TRBD1	TRBV7-2
CASSWGGTQYF	TGTGCCAGCAGTTGGGGAGGTACGCAGTATTTT	-	TRBJ2-3	-	TRBV28
CASSLGGIGFSFEQYF	TGCGCCAGCAGCCTCGGGGGGATAGGATTTTCTTTCGAGCAGTACTTC	-	TRBJ2-7	TRBD2	TRBV5-1
CASSQVGTGISNEKLFF	TGCGCCAGCAGCCAAGTCGGAACGGGTATATCTAATGAAAAACTGTTTTTT	-	TRBJ1-4	-	TRBV4-1
CASSFSPQGDTEAFF	TGCGCCAGCAGCTTCAGTCCACAGGGGGACACTGAAGCTTTCTTT	-	TRBJ1-1	TRBD1	TRBV4-3
CASSKPGQGGPQHF	TGCGCCAGCAGTAAACCGGGACAGGGCGGGCCCCAGCATTTT	-	TRBJ1-5	TRBD1	TRBV4-1
CASSLLDNYGYTF	TGTGCCAGCAGTTTACTGGATAACTATGGCTACACCTTC	-	TRBJ1-2	-	TRBV28
CASSESGRVYGYTF	TGTGCCAGCAGTGAATCTGGCAGGGTCTATGGCTACACCTTC	-	TRBJ1-2	-	TRBV6-1
CASSNTGNSPLHF	TGTGCCAGCAGTAACACAGGGAATTCACCCCTCCACTTT	-	TRBJ1-6	-	TRBV6-5
CASAAGTGSYEQYF	TGTGCTAGTGCCGCCGGGACAGGGTCCTACGAGCAGTACTTC	-	TRBJ2-7	TRBD1	TRBV12-5
CASSPLQRASSYEQYF	TGTGCCAGCAGCCCTCTGCAACGGGCCAGCTCCTACGAGCAGTACTTC	-	TRBJ2-7	-	TRBV13
CASSAPGSGKETQYF	TGTGCCAGCAGTGCCCCAGGGTCGGGGAAAGAGACCCAGTACTTC	-	TRBJ2-5	-	TRBV28
CASSPGLAGNEQFF	TGCGCCAGCAGCCCGGGACTAGCAGGAAATGAGCAGTTCTTC	-	TRBJ2-1	TRBD2	TRBV4-3
CAWSLPGTNEKLFF	TGTGCCTGGAGCCTGCCTGGGACTAATGAAAAACTGTTTTTT	-	TRBJ1-4	-	TRBV30
CASSFGQGRNQPQHF	TGTGCCAGCAGCTTCGGACAGGGGCGCAATCAGCCCCAGCATTTT	-	TRBJ1-5	TRBD1	TRBV13
CASSSQGWGPQETQYF	TGTGCCAGCAGCTCCCAAGGGTGGGGGCCGCAAGAGACCCAGTACTTC	-	TRBJ2-5	-	TRBV7-9
CASSQSTSYEQYF	TGTGCCAGCAGCCAATCGACAAGCTACGAGCAGTACTTC	-	TRBJ2-7	-	TRBV6-5
CASSPTSGPPPAGNEQFF	TGTGCCAGCAGCCCGACTAGCGGGCCTCCACCGGCGGGCAATGAGCAGTTCTTC	-	TRBJ2-1	TRBD2	TRBV5-6
CANPFNTEAFF	TGTGCCAATCCCTTTAACACTGAAGCTTTCTTT	-	TRBJ1-1	-	TRBV5-8
CASSVGGGRTTGELFF	TGTGCCAGCAGCGTAGGAGGCGGGAGGACCACCGGGGAGCTGTTTTTT	-	TRBJ2-2	TRBD2	TRBV9
CASSSFGSYNEQFF	TGTGCCAGCAGCTCGTTCGGTTCCTACAATGAGCAGTTCTTC	-	TRBJ2-1	-	TRBV13
CASSPRTDANYGYTF	TGTGCCAGCTCACCACGGACCGATGCTAACTATGGCTACACCTTC	-	TRBJ1-2	-	TRBV18
CAWSGKQGAYDEKLFF	TGTGCCTGGAGTGGTAAACAGGGGGCGTATGATGAAAAACTGTTTTTT	-	TRBJ1-4	TRBD1	TRBV30
CASSQTPGLRGTDTQYF	TGTGCCAGCAGCCAAACACCGGGCCTAAGGGGCACAGATACGCAGTATTTT	-	TRBJ2-3	-	TRBV4-2
CSAVVLAGGDTDTQYF	TGCAGCGCCGTCGTCCTAGCGGGAGGGGACACAGATACGCAGTATTTT	-	TRBJ2-3	TRBD2	TRBV29-1
CAWSNSGQGLSEQFF	TGTGCCTGGAGTAATTCCGGACAGGGATTGAGTGAGCAGTTCTTC	-	TRBJ2-1	TRBD1	TRBV30
CASSLNSLNTEAFF	TGTGCCAGCAGTTTGAACAGTCTGAACACTGAAGCTTTCTTT	-	TRBJ1-1	-	TRBV28
CASSYKAGRTDTQYF	TGTGCCAGCAGTTACAAAGCGGGCCGCACAGATACGCAGTATTTT	-	TRBJ2-3	-	TRBV6-5
CASSSTGDGGAYEQYF	TGTGCCAGCAGTTCCACAGGGGACGGTGGGGCCTACGAGCAGTACTTC	-	TRBJ2-7	TRBD1	TRBV28
CASSLFAGGSYEQYF	TGTGCCAGCAGTTTATTCGCGGGAGGCTCCTACGAGCAGTACTTC	-	TRBJ2-7	TRBD2	TRBV27
CASSLPGRTQYF	TGTGCCAGCAGCCTCCCCGGGAGGACCCAGTACTTC	-	TRBJ2-5	-	TRBV6-5
CASSSRLSGANVLTF	TGTGCCAGCAGTTCCCGACTCTCTGGGGCCAACGTCCTGACTTTC	-	TRBJ2-6	-	TRBV27
CASSPAVIGTEAFF	TGTGCCAGCAGCCCAGCAGTTATAGGCACTGAAGCTTTCTTT	-	TRBJ1-1	-	TRBV7-3
CAWSVPGGDQPQHF	TGTGCCTGGAGTGTACCGGGGGGAGACCAGCCCCAGCATTTT	few	TRBJ1-5	-	TRBV30
CASSPRGNEQYF	TGTGCCAGCTCACCACGGGGGAACGAGCAGTACTTC	-	TRBJ2-7	-	TRBV18
CASSTWTSGGADVETQYF	TGTGCCAGCAGTACCTGGACTAGCGGGGGGGCCGATGTCGAGACCCAGTACTTC	many	TRBJ2-5	TRBD2	TRBV28
CASSLFWTESSYEQYF	TGTGCCAGCAGCTTGTTCTGGACAGAAAGCTCCTACGAGCAGTACTTC	once	TRBJ2-7	-	TRBV5-4
CASSLGGSYEQFF	TGTGCCAGCAGCTTAGGGGGAAGTTATGAGCAGTTCTTC	-	TRBJ2-1	-	TRBV7-6
CASSGEDSEFTDTQYF	TGTGCCAGCAGCGGGGAGGACAGTGAGTTCACAGATACGCAGTATTTT	-	TRBJ2-3	-	TRBV11-2
CASSLLGTGRHNEQFF	TGTGCCAGCAGTTTACTAGGGACAGGGAGGCATAATGAGCAGTTCTTC	-	TRBJ2-1	TRBD1	TRBV27
CASSLPGTRAGELFF	TGTGCCAGCAGTTTGCCCGGCACTCGGGCCGGGGAGCTGTTTTTT	-	TRBJ2-2	-	TRBV25-1
CASSLAGEQYF	TGTGCCAGCAGCCTAGCAGGAGAGCAGTACTTC	-	TRBJ2-7	-	TRBV5-8